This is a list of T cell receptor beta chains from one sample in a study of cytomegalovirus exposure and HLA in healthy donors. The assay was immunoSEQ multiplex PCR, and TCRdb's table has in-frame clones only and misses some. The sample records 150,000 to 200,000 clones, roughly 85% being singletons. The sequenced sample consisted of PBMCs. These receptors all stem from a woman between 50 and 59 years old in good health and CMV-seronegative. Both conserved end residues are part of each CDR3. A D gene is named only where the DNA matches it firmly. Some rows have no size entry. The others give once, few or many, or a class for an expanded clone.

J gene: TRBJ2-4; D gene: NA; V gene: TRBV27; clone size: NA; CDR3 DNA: TGTGCCAGCAGTTTAACAGGGAGGGGGGCCAAAAACATTCAGTACTTC; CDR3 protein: CASSLTGRGAKNIQYF
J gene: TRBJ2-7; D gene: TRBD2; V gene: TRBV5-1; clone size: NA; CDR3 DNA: TGCGCCAGCAGCAACCAGGGAGGGGCCTACGAGCAGTACTTC; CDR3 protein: CASSNQGGAYEQYF
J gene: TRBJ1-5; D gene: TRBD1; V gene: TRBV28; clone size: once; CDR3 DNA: TGTGCCAGCAGTCTCACAGGGGGGAATCAGCCCCAGCATTTT; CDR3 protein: CASSLTGGNQPQHF
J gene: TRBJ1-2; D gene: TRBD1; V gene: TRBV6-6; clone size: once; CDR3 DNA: TGTGCCAGCAGCCCGGGACAGACTAACTATGGCTACACCTTC; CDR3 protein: CASSPGQTNYGYTF
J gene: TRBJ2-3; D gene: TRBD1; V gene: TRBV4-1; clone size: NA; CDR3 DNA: TGCGCCAGCAGCCAAAGGGCAGGGGGCCTCACAGATACGCAGTATTTT; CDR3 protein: CASSQRAGGLTDTQYF
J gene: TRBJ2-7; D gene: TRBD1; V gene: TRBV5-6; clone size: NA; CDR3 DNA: TGTGCCAGCAGCTTGGTTGGGACAGGGGGCGACGAGCAGTACTTC; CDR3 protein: CASSLVGTGGDEQYF
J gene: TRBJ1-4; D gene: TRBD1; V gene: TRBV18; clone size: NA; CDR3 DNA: TGTGCCAGCTCCCTTCAGGGGGATGAAAAACTGTTTTTT; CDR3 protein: CASSLQGDEKLFF
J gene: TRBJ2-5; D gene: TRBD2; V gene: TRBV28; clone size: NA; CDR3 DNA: TGTGCCAGCAGCCAAGCCCTAGCGGGAGTGCAAGAGCAGTACTTC; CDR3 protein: CASSQALAGVQEQYF
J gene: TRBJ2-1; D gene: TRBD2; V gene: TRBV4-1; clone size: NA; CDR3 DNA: TGCGCCAGCAGCCGAGCGGGGGAAGGAAATGAGCAGTTCTTC; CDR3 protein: CASSRAGEGNEQFF
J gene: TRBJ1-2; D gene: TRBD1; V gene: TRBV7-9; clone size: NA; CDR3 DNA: TGTGCCAGCAGCATAACAGGGGGCGAGTACTATGGCTACACCTTC; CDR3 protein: CASSITGGEYYGYTF
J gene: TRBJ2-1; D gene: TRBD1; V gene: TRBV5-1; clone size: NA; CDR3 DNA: TGCGCCAGCAGCATAAGACAGGGGAGCTACAATGAGCAGTTCTTC; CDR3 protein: CASSIRQGSYNEQFF
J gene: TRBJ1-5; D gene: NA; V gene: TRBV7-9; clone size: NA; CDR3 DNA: TGTGCCAGCAGCTTCGAAAGCCAGCCCCAGCATTTT; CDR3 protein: CASSFESQPQHF
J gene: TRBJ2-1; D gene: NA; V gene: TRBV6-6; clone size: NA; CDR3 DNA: TGTGCCAGCAGTACCTCAGTCCTTAGCGGCCATGAGCAGTTCTTC; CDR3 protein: CASSTSVLSGHEQFF
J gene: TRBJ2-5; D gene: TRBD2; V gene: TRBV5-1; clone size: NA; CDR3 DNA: TGCGCCAGCAGCTTGGCTATGGGAGGGCCCCGGGAGACCCAGTACTTC; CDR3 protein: CASSLAMGGPRETQYF
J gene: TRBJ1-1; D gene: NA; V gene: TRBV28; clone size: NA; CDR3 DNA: TGTGCCAGCAGTTTAGGCGTTGAGCGCTTCACTGAAGCTTTCTTT; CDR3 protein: CASSLGVERFTEAFF
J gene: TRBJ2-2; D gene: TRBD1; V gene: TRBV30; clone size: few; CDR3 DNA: TGTGCCTGGATTCAAGGACAGGGGCTGAACACCGGGGAGCTGTTTTTT; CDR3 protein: CAWIQGQGLNTGELFF
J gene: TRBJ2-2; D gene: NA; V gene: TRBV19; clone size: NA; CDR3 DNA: TGTGCCAGTAGTATGTACGGGAACACCGGGGAGCTGTTTTTT; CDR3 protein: CASSMYGNTGELFF
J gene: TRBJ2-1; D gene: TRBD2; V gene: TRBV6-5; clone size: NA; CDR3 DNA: TGTGCCAGCAGAGTAGCGGGAGCCTACAATGAGCAGTTCTTC; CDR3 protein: CASRVAGAYNEQFF
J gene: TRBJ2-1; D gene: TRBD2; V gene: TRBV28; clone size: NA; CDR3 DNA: TGTGCCAGCAGTTCAGCGGGGGCCTCATACAATGAGCAGTTCTTC; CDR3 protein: CASSSAGASYNEQFF
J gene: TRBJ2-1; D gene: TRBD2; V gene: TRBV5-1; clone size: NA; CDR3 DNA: TGCGCCAGCAGCTTGGGTCGGGGGATAGCGGGAGCCCCGGGTGAGCAGTTCTTC; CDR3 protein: CASSLGRGIAGAPGEQFF
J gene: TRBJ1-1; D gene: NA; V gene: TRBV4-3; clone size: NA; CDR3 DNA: TGCGCCAGCAGCCTTGAAGGGGGGGGCCACATGAACACTGAAGCTTTCTTT; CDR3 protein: CASSLEGGGHMNTEAFF
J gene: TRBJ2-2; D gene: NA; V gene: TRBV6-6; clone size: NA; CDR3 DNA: TGTGCCAGCAGAACGGGAAGAGACACCGGGGAGCTGTTTTTT; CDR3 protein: CASRTGRDTGELFF
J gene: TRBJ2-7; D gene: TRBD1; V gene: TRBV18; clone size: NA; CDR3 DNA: TGTGCCAGCTCACCTACCGGGACAGTAATCTACGAGCAGTACTTC; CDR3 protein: CASSPTGTVIYEQYF
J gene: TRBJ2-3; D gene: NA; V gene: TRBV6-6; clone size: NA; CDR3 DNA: TGTGCCAGCAGTTACCCAGGCGGCACAGATACGCAGTATTTT; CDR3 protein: CASSYPGGTDTQYF
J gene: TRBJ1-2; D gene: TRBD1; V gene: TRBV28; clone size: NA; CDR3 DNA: TGTGCCAGCAGCTCCGACAGGGTTCCGTGGGGCGGCTACACCTTC; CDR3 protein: CASSSDRVPWGGYTF
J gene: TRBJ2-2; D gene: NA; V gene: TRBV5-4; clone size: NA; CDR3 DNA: TGTGCCAGCAGCTTGTATAGGGGGACGAACACCGGGGAGCTGTTTTTT; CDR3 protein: CASSLYRGTNTGELFF
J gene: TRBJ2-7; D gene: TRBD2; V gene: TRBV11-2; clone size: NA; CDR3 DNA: TGTGCCAGCAGCCGATCGACTAGCGGCTCCTACGAGCAGTACTTC; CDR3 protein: CASSRSTSGSYEQYF